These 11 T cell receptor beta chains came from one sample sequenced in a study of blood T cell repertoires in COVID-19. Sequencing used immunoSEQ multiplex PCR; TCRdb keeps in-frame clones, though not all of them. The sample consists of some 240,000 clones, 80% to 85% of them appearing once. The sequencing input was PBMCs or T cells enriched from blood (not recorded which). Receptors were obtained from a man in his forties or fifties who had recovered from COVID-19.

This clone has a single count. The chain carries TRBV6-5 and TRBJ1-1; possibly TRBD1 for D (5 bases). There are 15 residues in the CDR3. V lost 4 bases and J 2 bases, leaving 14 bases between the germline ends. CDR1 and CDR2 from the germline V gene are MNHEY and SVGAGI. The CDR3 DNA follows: TGTGCCAGCAGTTTTCTACCCCAGGGAAACACTGAAGCTTTCTTT. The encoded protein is CASSFLPQGNTEAFF.

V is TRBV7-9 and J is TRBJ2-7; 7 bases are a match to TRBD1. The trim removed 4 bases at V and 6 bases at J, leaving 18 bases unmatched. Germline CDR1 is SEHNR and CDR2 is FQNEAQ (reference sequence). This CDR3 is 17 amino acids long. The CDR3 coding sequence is TGTGCCAGCAGCTCGACTCAGGGACAGCAGTCTCGGGGCGAGCAGTACTTC. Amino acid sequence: CASSSTQGQQSRGEQYF.

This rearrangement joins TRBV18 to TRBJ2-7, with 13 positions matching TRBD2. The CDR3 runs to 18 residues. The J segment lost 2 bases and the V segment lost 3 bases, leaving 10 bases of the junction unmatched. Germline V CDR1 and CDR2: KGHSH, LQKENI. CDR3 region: CASSPIPGTSGNTYEQYF. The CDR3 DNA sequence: TGTGCCAGCTCACCGATTCCCGGGACTAGCGGGAATACCTACGAGCAGTACTTC.

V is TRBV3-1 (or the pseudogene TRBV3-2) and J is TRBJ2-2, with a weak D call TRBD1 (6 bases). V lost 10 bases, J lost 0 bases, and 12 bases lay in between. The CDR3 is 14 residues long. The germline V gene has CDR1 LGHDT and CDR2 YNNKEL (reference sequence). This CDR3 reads CATSRQANTGELFF. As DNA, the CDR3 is TGTGCCACAAGCCGACAGGCGAACACCGGGGAGCTGTTTTTT.

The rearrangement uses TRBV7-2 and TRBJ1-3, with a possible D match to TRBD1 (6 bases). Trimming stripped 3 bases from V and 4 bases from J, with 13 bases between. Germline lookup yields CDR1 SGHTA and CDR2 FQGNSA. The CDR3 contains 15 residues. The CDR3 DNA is TGTGCCAGCAGCTTGGGGGCACAGAGGGGAAACACCATATATTTT. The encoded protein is CASSLGAQRGNTIYF.

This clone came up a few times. Here the CDR3 reads CASSLRVAGELFF. The CDR3 DNA reads as TGTGCCAGCAGCTTACGAGTCGCCGGGGAGCTGTTTTTT. This chain links TRBV7-3 with TRBJ2-2; the D is unclear. This CDR3 spans 13 amino acids. V lost 2 bases and J 6 bases, leaving 7 bases between the germline ends. CDR1 is SGHTA, CDR2 FQGTGA, per germline.

The CDR3 spells CANGGVAYGYTF. CDR3 DNA sequence: TGTGCCAACGGCGGGGTTGCCTATGGCTACACCTTC. The chain carries TRBV6-6 and TRBJ1-2; the D is unclear. V dropped 10 bases and J dropped 4 bases, with 13 bases sitting between them. The length of the CDR3 is 12 residues. Per the germline V gene, CDR1 is MNHNY and CDR2 is SVGAGI (reference sequence).

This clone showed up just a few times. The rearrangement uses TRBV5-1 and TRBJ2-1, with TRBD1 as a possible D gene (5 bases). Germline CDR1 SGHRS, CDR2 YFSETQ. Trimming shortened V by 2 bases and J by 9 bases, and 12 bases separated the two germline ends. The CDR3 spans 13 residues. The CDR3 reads CASSFQGVREQFF. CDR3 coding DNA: TGCGCCAGCAGCTTCCAAGGGGTTCGTGAGCAGTTCTTC.

Here the CDR3 reads CASSEGVGANVLTF. DNA for the CDR3: TGCGCCAGCAGCGAAGGGGTCGGGGCCAACGTCCTGACTTTC. V is TRBV5-1 and J is TRBJ2-6; maybe TRBD1 (5 bases). The germline V and J ends were trimmed by 4 bases and 4 bases, with 9 bases remaining between them. The CDR3 sequence is 14 residues long. Germline V lookup: CDR1 SGHRS, CDR2 YFSETQ.

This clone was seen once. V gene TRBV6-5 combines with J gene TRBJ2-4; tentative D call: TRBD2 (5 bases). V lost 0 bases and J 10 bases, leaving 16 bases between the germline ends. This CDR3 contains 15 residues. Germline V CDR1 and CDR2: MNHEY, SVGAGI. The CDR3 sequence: CASSYSKTKTGIQYF. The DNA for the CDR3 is TGTGCCAGCAGTTACTCTAAAACCAAGACGGGGATTCAGTACTTC.

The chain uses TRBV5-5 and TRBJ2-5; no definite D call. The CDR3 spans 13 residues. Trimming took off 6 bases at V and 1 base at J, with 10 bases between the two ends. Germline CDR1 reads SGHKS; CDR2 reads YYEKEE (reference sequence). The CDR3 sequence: CASTEAIQETQYF. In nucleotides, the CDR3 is TGTGCCAGCACCGAGGCGATCCAAGAGACCCAGTACTTC.